The rows below give T cell receptor beta chains drawn from one sample of a study of Ad26.COV2.S vaccination and SARS-CoV-2 variants. The assay was immunoSEQ multiplex PCR, and TCRdb's table has in-frame clones only and misses some. The data show a few hundred thousand clones, 83% seen once. The source was peripheral blood, collected in a trial of Ad26.COV2.S vaccine versus placebo. The receptors were gathered from a person between 18 and 65 years old who received the Ad26.COV2.S COVID-19 vaccine or a placebo. The CDR3 runs from the conserved cysteine through the conserved F or W. Each record gives: D gene, J gene, clone size, V gene, CDR3 DNA, CDR3 protein. D genes are given only for firm matches. A row's size may be missing; if present it is once, few, many or a size class.

>TRBD1|TRBJ2-3|-|TRBV7-9
TGTGCCAGCCGAGGAAGGGGGCATGGCACAGATACGCAGTATTTT
CASRGRGHGTDTQYF
>TRBD1|TRBJ2-7|-|TRBV27
TGTGCCAGCAGTAAAGGCCGGGACAGGGGGACCTACGAGCAGTACTTC
CASSKGRDRGTYEQYF
>TRBD1|TRBJ1-2|-|TRBV5-1
TGCGCCAGCAGCTTGGGTAGACAGGGTGACGGCTACACCTTC
CASSLGRQGDGYTF
>TRBD1|TRBJ2-1|once|TRBV18
TGTGCCAGCTCGCCTACAGGGGGCCAATCCTACAATGAGCAGTTCTTC
CASSPTGGQSYNEQFF
>-|TRBJ2-7|-|TRBV4-1
TGCGCCAGCAGCCAAAGCGGCGGGTTCTCCTACGAGCAGTACTTC
CASSQSGGFSYEQYF
>-|TRBJ2-7|few|TRBV11-1
TGTGCCAGCAGCTTAGGGTCCTACGAGCAGTACTTC
CASSLGSYEQYF
>-|TRBJ2-7|-|TRBV19
TGTGCCAGTTCGAGGGCCCCCAGCTCCTACGAGCAGTACTTC
CASSRAPSSYEQYF
>-|TRBJ1-1|-|TRBV12-5
TGTGCTAGTGGTGCCGAACAGAACACTGAAGCTTTCTTT
CASGAEQNTEAFF
>TRBD2|TRBJ2-1|-|TRBV6-1
TGTGCCAGCAGTGAAGAGCTAGCGGGTAACAATGAGCAGTTCTTC
CASSEELAGNNEQFF
>-|TRBJ2-5|-|TRBV29-1
TGCAGCGTTGCACCGTACCAAGAGACCCAGTACTTC
CSVAPYQETQYF
>-|TRBJ2-3|once|TRBV7-3
TGTGCCAGCAGCTCCGTCGGGGGCGGAACAGATACGCAGTATTTT
CASSSVGGGTDTQYF
>-|TRBJ2-2|-|TRBV11-2
TGTGCCAGCAGCCTAGGGTTAATTGAGGGGGAGCTGTTTTTT
CASSLGLIEGELFF
>-|TRBJ2-7|-|TRBV19
TGTGCCAGTAGTATCGGGACTTTTTCCTACGAGCAGTACTTC
CASSIGTFSYEQYF
>-|TRBJ2-5|-|TRBV15
TGTGCCACCAGCGGTCCTAGTAGGGAGACCCAGTACTTC
CATSGPSRETQYF
>-|TRBJ1-5|-|TRBV6-5
TGTGCCAGCAGGTATAGCAATCAGCCCCAGCATTTT
CASRYSNQPQHF
>-|TRBJ2-1|once|TRBV27
TGTGCCACCTTGAATGGGGGGAATGAGCAGTTCTTC
CATLNGGNEQFF
>-|TRBJ2-7|-|TRBV27
TGTGCCAGCAGTCAGGTTGGGTACGAGCAGTACTTC
CASSQVGYEQYF
>TRBD1|TRBJ1-1|-|TRBV4-3
TGCGCCAGCAGCCACAGGGGGAGGAACACTGAAGCTTTCTTT
CASSHRGRNTEAFF
>-|TRBJ1-5|-|TRBV3-1/TRBV3-2
TGTGCCAGCAGCTTCCTCCATCAGCCCCAGCATTTT
CASSFLHQPQHF
>-|TRBJ2-7|-|TRBV2
TGTGCCAGCAGTGAACTGACAGGTCGGTCCTACGAGCAGTACTTC
CASSELTGRSYEQYF